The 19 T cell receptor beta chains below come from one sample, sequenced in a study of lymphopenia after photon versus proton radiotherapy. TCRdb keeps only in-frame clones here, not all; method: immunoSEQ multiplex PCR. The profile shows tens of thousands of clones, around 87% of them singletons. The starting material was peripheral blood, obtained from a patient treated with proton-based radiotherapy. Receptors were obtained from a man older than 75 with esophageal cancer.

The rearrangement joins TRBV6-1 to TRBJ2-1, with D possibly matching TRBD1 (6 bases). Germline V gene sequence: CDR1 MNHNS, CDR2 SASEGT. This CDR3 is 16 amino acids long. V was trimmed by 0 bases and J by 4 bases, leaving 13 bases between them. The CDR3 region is CASSEANRVKYNEQFF. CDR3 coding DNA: TGTGCCAGCAGTGAAGCAAACAGGGTAAAGTACAATGAGCAGTTCTTC.

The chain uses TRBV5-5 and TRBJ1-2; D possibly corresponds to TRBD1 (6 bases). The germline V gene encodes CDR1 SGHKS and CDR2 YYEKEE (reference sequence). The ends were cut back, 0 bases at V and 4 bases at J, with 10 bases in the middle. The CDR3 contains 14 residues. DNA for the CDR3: TGTGCCAGCAGCTTGGAACAGGGCGGCTATGGCTACACCTTC. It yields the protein CASSLEQGGYGYTF.

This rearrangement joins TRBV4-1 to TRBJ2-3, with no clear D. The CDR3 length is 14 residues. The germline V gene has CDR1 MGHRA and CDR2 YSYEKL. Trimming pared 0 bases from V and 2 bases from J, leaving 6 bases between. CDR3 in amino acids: CASSQDWLTDTQYF. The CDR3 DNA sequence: TGCGCCAGCAGCCAAGATTGGCTCACAGATACGCAGTATTTT.

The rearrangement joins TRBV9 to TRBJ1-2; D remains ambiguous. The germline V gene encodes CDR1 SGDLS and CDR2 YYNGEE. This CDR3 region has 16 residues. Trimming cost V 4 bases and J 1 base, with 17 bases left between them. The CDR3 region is CASSPSIRGINYGYTF. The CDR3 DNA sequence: TGTGCCAGCAGCCCTAGCATTCGCGGGATTAACTATGGCTACACCTTC.

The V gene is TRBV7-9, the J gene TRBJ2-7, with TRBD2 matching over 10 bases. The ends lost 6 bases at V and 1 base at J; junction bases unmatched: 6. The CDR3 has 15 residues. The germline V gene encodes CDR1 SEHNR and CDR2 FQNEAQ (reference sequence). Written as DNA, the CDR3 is TGTGCCAGCAGTCCAGGACTAGCGGCATCCTACGAGCAGTACTTC. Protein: CASSPGLAASYEQYF.

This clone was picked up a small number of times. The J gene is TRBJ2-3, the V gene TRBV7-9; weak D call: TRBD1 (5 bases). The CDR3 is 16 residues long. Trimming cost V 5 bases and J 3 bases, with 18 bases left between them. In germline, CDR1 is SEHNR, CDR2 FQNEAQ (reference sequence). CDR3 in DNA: TGTGCCAGCAGCCCCCGGCTAGGGGCCCAGACAGATACGCAGTATTTT. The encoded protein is CASSPRLGAQTDTQYF.

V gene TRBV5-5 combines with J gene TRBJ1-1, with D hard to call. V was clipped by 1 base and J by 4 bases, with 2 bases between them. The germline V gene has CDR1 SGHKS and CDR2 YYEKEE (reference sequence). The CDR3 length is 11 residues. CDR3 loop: CASSLITEAFF. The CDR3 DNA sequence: TGTGCCAGCAGCTTGATCACTGAAGCTTTCTTT. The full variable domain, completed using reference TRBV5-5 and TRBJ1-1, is DAGVTQSPTHLIKTRGQQVTLRCSPISGHKSVSWYQQVLGQGPQFIFQYYEKEERGRGNFPDRFSARQFPNYSSELNVNALLLGDSALYLCASSLITEAFFGQGTRLTVV.

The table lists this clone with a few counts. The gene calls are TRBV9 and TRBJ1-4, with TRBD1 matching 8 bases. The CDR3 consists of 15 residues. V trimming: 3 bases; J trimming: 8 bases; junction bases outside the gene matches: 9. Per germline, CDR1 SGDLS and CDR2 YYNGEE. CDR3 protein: CASSADQGAGEKLFF. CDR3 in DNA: TGTGCCAGCAGCGCCGATCAGGGGGCAGGGGAAAAACTGTTTTTT.

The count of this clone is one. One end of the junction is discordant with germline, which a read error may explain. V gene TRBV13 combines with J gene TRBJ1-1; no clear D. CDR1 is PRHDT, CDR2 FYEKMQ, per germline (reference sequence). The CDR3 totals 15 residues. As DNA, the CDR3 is TGTGTCAGCAGCTTAGTTCCGGGTACGAACACTGAAGCTTTCTTT. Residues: CVSSLVPGTNTEAFF. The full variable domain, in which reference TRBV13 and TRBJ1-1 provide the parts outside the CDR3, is AAGVIQSPRHLIKEKRETATLKCYPIPRHDTVYWYQQGPGQDPQFLISFYEKMQSDKGSIPDRFSAQQFSDYHSELNMSSLELGDSALYFCVSSLVPGTNTEAFFGQGTRLTVV.

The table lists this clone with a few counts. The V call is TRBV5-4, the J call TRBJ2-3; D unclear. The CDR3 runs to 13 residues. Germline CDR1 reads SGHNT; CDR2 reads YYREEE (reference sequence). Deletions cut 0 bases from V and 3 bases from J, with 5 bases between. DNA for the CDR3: TGTGCCAGCAGCTTGGTAGGGACAGATACGCAGTATTTT. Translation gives CASSLVGTDTQYF.

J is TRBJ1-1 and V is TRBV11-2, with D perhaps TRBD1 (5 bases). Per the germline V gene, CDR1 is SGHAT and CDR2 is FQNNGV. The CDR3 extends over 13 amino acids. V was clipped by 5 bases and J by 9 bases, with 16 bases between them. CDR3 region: CASSRDRVSKAFF. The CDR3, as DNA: TGTGCCAGCAGCCGAGACAGAGTCTCAAAAGCTTTCTTT. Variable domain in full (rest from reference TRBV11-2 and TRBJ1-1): EAGVAQSPRYKIIEKRQSVAFWCNPISGHATLYWYQQILGQGPKLLIQFQNNGVVDDSQLPKDRFSAERLKGVDSTLKIQPAKLEDSAVYLCASSRDRVSKAFFGQGTRLTVV.

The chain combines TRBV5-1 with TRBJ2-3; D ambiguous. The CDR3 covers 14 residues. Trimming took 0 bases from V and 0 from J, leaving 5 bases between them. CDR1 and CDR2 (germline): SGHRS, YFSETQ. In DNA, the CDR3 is TGCGCCAGCAGCTTGGACGGCAGCACAGATACGCAGTATTTT. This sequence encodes CASSLDGSTDTQYF.

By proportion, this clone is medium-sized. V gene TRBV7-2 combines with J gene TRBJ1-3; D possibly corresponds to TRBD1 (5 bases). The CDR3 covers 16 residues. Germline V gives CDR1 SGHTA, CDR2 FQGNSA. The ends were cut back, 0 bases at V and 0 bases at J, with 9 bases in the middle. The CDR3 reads CASSLAGAGSGNTIYF. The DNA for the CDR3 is TGTGCCAGCAGCTTAGCCGGGGCGGGCTCTGGAAACACCATATATTTT.

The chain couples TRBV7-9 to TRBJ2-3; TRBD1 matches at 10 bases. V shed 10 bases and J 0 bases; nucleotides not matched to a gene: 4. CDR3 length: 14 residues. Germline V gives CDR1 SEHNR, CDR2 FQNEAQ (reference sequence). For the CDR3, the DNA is TGTGCCACTCGACAGGGGGCGAGCACAGATACGCAGTATTTT. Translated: CATRQGASTDTQYF.

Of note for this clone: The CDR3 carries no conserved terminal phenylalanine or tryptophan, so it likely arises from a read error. CDR3 protein: CASRFREEAEAFL. The DNA for the CDR3 is TGTGCCAGCAGATTCCGGGAAGAAGCTGAAGCTTTCCTT. The chain is built from TRBV6-1 and TRBJ1-1; D unresolved. The CDR3 extends over 13 amino acids. V was cut by 6 bases and J by 6 bases, with 14 bases left in between. Looked up from germline, CDR1 is MNHNS and CDR2 is SASEGT.

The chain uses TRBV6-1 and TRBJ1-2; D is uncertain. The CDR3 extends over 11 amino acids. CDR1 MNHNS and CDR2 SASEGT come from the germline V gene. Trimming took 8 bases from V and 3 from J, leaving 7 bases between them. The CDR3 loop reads CASGKYYGYTF. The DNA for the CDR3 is TGTGCCAGCGGGAAGTACTATGGCTACACCTTC.

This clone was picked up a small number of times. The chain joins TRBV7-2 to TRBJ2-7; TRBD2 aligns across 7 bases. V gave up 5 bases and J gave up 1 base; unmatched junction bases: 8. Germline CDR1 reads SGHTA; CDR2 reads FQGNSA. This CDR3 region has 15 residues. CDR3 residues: CASSVLSGGSYEQYF. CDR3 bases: TGTGCCAGCAGCGTCCTTTCGGGGGGTTCCTACGAGCAGTACTTC.

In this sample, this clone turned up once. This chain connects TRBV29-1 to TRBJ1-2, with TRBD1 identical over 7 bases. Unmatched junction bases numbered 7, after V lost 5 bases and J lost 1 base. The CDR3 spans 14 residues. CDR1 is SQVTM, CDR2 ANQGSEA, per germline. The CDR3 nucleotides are TGCAGCGTTCTAGCAGGGGGTGATAACTATGGCTACACCTTC. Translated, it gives CSVLAGGDNYGYTF.

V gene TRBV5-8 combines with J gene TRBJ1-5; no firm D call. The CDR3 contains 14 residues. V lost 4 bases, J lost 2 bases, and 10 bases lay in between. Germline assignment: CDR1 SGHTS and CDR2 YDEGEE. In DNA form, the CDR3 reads TGTGCCAGCAGCCTCGGTCTGGGCAATCAGCCCCAGCATTTT. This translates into CASSLGLGNQPQHF.